This T cell receptor (beta chain) was identified in a study of blood T cells in healthy people across ages. A remark on this clonotype: Compared with germline, one end of the junction differs, possibly owing to a read error.

The CDR3 has 14 amino acids. The germline CDR1 and CDR2 sequences are MNHNS and SASEGT. For the second PCR, which ran for about 6 to 11 cycles, a sample-barcoded 5' primer and a J-beta primer mix were used. Every molecule of cDNA carried a tag from a template-switch adaptor with 12 random nucleotides. Via MiXCR, TCRdb re-called the 5' RACE reads, giving one row per CDR3 protein. In the table there are hundreds of thousands of distinct CDR3 sequences, about 61% of which are singletons. This TCR was recovered from a man between 35 and 55 years old in good health. Sequenced: blood. The gene calls are TRBV6-1 and TRBJ1-1; D is possibly TRBD1 (5 bases). CDR3 sequence (DNA): TGTGCCAGCAGCGAAGACCGGGACTACACTGAAGCTTTCTTT. This codes for CASSEDRDYTEAFF.